The sample holds many counts of the clone carrying this T cell receptor (beta chain). Antigen unknown. Clinical symptoms, serum thyroxine and TRAb, thyroid ultrasound and orbital computed tomography were used for the diagnoses. Amplification of TCR beta CDR3 regions was performed using RNA transcripts as template. When the TCR CDR3 underwent first-round RT-PCR, the HTBI primer set was used. MiXCR, run by TCRdb on the multiplex PCR reads, gives a single entry per CDR3 protein. Of hundreds of thousands of distinct CDR3 sequences listed, about 20% are singletons. This sample was included in a study of T cells in Graves' hyperthyroidism and ophthalmopathy. Study-wide background: Blood from the periphery was taken at initial diagnosis, before any treatment. Study results and limitations: Ophthalmopathy, as predicted by the model, came a median 6.5 months after the prediction.

Source material: blood. This TCR was recovered from a man aged 25 to 40 with Graves' ophthalmopathy.

CDR3: CASSSTTSGRLEQYF. The CDR3, as DNA: TGTGCCAGCAGCTCAACGACTAGCGGGAGACTCGAGCAGTACTTC. J is TRBJ2-7 and V is TRBV11-3; 12 bases align to TRBD2. V gave up 4 bases and J gave up 6 bases; unmatched junction bases: 7. Germline CDR1 and CDR2: SGHNT and YENEEA. The CDR3 length is 15 residues.